The rows below give T cell receptor beta chains drawn from one sample of a study of T-cell memory formation after mild COVID-19. TCRdb called the 5' RACE reads again in MiXCR, with one record for every CDR3 protein. The table includes 280,000 or so distinct CDR3 sequences, around 17% detected once. The material sequenced was PBMCs or a T cell subset sorted from them (not recorded which). These receptors came from a man aged 18 to 29 who had mild COVID-19 (a few samples of this study predate the infection). Cell type and time point are not known. CDR3s include the opening cysteine and the closing phenylalanine or tryptophan. A D gene is named only where the DNA matches it firmly. A row's size may be missing; if present it is once, few, many or a size class.

j_call | clone_size | v_call | d_call | cdr3_nt | cdr3_aa
TRBJ2-1 | few | TRBV3-1 | - | TGTGCCAGCAGCCAAGGGGTAGCGAACAATGAGCAGTTCTTC | CASSQGVANNEQFF
TRBJ2-7 | many | TRBV5-1 | - | TGCGCCAGCAGCTCCGGGACGGCGGTCTACGAGCAGTACTTC | CASSSGTAVYEQYF
TRBJ2-6 | many | TRBV5-1 | - | TGCGCCAGCAGCTTGGGACCCCTCTCTGGGGCCAACGTCCTGACTTTC | CASSLGPLSGANVLTF
TRBJ2-7 | many | TRBV5-1 | - | TGCGCCAGCAGCTTGGAGCCAGGGAATTGGTACGAGCAGTACTTC | CASSLEPGNWYEQYF
TRBJ2-3 | many | TRBV7-2 | TRBD2 | TGTGCCAGCAGCCGACAAGCGGGGAGCACAGATACGCAGTATTTT | CASSRQAGSTDTQYF
TRBJ2-3 | few | TRBV6-2/TRBV6-3 | - | TGTGCCAGCAGCCCTTTTGATGATACGCAGTATTTT | CASSPFDDTQYF
TRBJ1-5 | many | TRBV29-1 | - | TGCAGCGCCTCGGACGGGATCTTGGGCAATCAGCCCCAGCATTTT | CSASDGILGNQPQHF
TRBJ2-5 | many | TRBV7-9 | - | TGTGCCAGCAGCTTAGCCCACCAAGAGACCCAGTACTTC | CASSLAHQETQYF
TRBJ1-1 | - | TRBV20-1 | - | TGCAGTGCTGCCGCGGCGGACTACACTGAAGCTTTCTTT | CSAAAADYTEAFF
TRBJ1-5 | few | TRBV20-1 | - | TGCAGTGCAATCCGGTGGGAGGGCGATCAGCCCCAGCATTTT | CSAIRWEGDQPQHF
TRBJ2-2 | few | TRBV9 | TRBD1 | TGTGCCAGCAGCGGACCATACACCGGACAGGACACCGGGGAGCTGTTTTTT | CASSGPYTGQDTGELFF
TRBJ1-5 | - | TRBV5-5 | - | TGTGCCAGCAGCTTGGGGGGGGATAGTAGTCAGCCCCAGCATTTT | CASSLGGDSSQPQHF
TRBJ1-6 | few | TRBV9 | - | TGTGCCAGCAGCGTAGGGCTTTTTAATTCACCCCTCCACTTT | CASSVGLFNSPLHF
TRBJ2-2 | - | TRBV2 | - | TGTGCCAGCAGTGAAAACGGGGGTAACACCGGGGAGCTGTTTTTT | CASSENGGNTGELFF
TRBJ2-3 | - | TRBV6-2/TRBV6-3 | TRBD2 | TGTGCCAGCAGACCAGCGGGGGAGACGCAGTATTTT | CASRPAGETQYF
TRBJ2-3 | - | TRBV4-1 | - | TGCGCCAGCGGAGCGGGCCGCACAGATACGCAGTATTTT | CASGAGRTDTQYF
TRBJ2-5 | few | TRBV18 | TRBD1 | TGTGCCAGCTCATATCGGGGACCGGGACAGCAAGAGACCCAGTACTTC | CASSYRGPGQQETQYF
TRBJ2-1 | - | TRBV30 | - | TGTGCCTGGAGGGGAATTTGGGGGGGGCAACTGGGGTTCTTC | CAWRGIWGGQLGFF
TRBJ2-2 | few | TRBV7-6 | TRBD2 | TGTGCCAGCAGCTTCCCAACGGGGGGGCTCCCCGGGGAGCTGTTTTTT | CASSFPTGGLPGELFF